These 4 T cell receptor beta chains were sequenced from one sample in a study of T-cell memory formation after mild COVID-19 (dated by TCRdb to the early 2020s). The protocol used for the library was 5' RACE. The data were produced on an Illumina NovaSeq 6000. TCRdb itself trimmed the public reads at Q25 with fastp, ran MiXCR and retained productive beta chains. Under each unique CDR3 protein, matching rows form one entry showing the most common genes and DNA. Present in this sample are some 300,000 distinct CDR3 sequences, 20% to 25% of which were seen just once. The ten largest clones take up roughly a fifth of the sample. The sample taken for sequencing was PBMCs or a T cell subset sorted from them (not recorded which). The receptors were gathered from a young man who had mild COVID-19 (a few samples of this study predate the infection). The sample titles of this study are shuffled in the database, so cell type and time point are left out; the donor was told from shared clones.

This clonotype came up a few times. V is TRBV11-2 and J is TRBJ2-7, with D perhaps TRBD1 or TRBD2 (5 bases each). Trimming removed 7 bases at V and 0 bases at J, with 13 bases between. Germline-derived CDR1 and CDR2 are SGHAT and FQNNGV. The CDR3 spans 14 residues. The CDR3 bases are TGTGCCAGCACCGAGGGGTTCGCCTCCTACGAGCAGTACTTC. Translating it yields CASTEGFASYEQYF.

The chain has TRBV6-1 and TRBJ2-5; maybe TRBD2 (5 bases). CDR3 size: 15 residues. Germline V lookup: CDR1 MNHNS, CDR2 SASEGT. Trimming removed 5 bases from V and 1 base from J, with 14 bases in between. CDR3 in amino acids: CASSRAERVQETQYF. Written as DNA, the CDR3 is TGTGCCAGCAGTCGTGCTGAGAGGGTCCAAGAGACCCAGTACTTC.

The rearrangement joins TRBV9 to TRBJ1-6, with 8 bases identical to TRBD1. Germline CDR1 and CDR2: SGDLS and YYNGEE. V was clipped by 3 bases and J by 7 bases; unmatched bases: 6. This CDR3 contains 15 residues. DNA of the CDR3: TGTGCCAGCAGCGCTCGGACAGGGCGAAATTCACCCCTCCACTTT. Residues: CASSARTGRNSPLHF.

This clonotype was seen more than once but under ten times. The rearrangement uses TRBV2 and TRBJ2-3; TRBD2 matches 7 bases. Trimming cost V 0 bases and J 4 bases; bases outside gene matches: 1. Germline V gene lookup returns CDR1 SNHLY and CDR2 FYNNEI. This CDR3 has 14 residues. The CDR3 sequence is CASSEASGADTQYF. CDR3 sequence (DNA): TGTGCCAGCAGTGAAGCAAGCGGGGCAGATACGCAGTATTTT. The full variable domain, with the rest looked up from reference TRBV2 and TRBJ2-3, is EPEVTQTPSHQVTQMGQEVILRCVPISNHLYFYWYRQILGQKVEFLVSFYNNEISEKSEIFDDQFSVERPDGSNFTLKIRSTKLEDSAMYFCASSEASGADTQYFGPGTRLTVL.